Listed below are T cell receptor beta chains from one sample, sequenced in a study of blood T cell repertoires in COVID-19. Sequencing was performed with immunoSEQ multiplex PCR; in TCRdb, only in-frame clones are kept and a portion is missing. Here the sample spans about 190,000 clones, under 90% being singletons. The sample comprised peripheral blood. The origin of the receptors is a human donor in a cohort sampled during active COVID-19. Each CDR3 is given with its conserved first and last residue. The order of the fields is clone size, V gene, J gene, D gene, CDR3 protein, CDR3 DNA. A D gene is named only where the DNA matches it firmly. The listing skips clone size in some rows; elsewhere it reads once, few, many or a size class.

abundance: .; v_gene: TRBV19; j_gene: TRBJ1-6; d_gene: .; CDR3aa: CASSARTRGNSPLHF; CDR3nt: TGTGCCAGTAGTGCGCGAACAAGGGGTAATTCACCCCTCCACTTT
abundance: .; v_gene: TRBV5-1; j_gene: TRBJ1-1; d_gene: .; CDR3aa: CASSPEGRGRTEAFF; CDR3nt: TGCGCCAGCAGCCCCGAGGGGCGGGGGCGGACTGAAGCTTTCTTT
abundance: few; v_gene: TRBV3-1/TRBV3-2; j_gene: TRBJ1-1; d_gene: TRBD1; CDR3aa: CASSADRYPNTEAFF; CDR3nt: TGTGCCAGCAGCGCGGACAGGTATCCGAACACTGAAGCTTTCTTT
abundance: .; v_gene: TRBV18; j_gene: TRBJ1-2; d_gene: TRBD1; CDR3aa: CASSPGTGTSPSYGYTF; CDR3nt: TGTGCCAGCTCACCCGGGACAGGAACCTCTCCCTCCTATGGCTACACCTTC
abundance: once; v_gene: TRBV3-1/TRBV3-2; j_gene: TRBJ1-1; d_gene: TRBD1; CDR3aa: CASSQAAGGAFF; CDR3nt: TGTGCCAGCAGCCAAGCAGCAGGGGGAGCTTTCTTT
abundance: .; v_gene: TRBV10-3; j_gene: TRBJ1-2; d_gene: .; CDR3aa: CAISVTGELEGYTF; CDR3nt: TGTGCCATCAGTGTGACAGGAGAACTGGAAGGCTACACCTTC
abundance: .; v_gene: TRBV29-1; j_gene: TRBJ2-1; d_gene: TRBD2; CDR3aa: CSVEVGLAGDNEQFF; CDR3nt: TGCAGCGTGGAGGTTGGGCTAGCGGGAGACAATGAGCAGTTCTTC
abundance: .; v_gene: TRBV19; j_gene: TRBJ1-5; d_gene: .; CDR3aa: CASREARVPQPQHF; CDR3nt: TGTGCCAGCCGAGAGGCCAGGGTCCCTCAGCCCCAGCATTTT
abundance: .; v_gene: TRBV4-2; j_gene: TRBJ2-5; d_gene: TRBD2; CDR3aa: CASSQESGTSGEQETQYF; CDR3nt: TGTGCCAGCAGCCAAGAGTCCGGGACTAGCGGGGAGCAAGAGACCCAGTACTTC
abundance: .; v_gene: TRBV7-2; j_gene: TRBJ2-6; d_gene: .; CDR3aa: CASSSLGGSGANVLTF; CDR3nt: TGTGCCAGCAGCTCTCTAGGGGGCTCTGGGGCCAACGTCCTGACTTTC
abundance: .; v_gene: TRBV12-3/TRBV12-4; j_gene: TRBJ1-5; d_gene: .; CDR3aa: CASRVGTNQPQHF; CDR3nt: TGTGCCAGCAGGGTGGGGACTAATCAGCCCCAGCATTTT
abundance: .; v_gene: TRBV27; j_gene: TRBJ1-5; d_gene: .; CDR3aa: CASSFWGEQPQHF; CDR3nt: TGTGCCAGCAGTTTTTGGGGGGAACAGCCCCAGCATTTT
abundance: .; v_gene: TRBV13; j_gene: TRBJ2-3; d_gene: TRBD1; CDR3aa: CASSTNGQGADTQYF; CDR3nt: TGTGCCAGCAGCACCAACGGACAGGGCGCAGATACGCAGTATTTT
abundance: few; v_gene: TRBV19; j_gene: TRBJ1-6; d_gene: .; CDR3aa: CASRQADSQNSPLHF; CDR3nt: TGTGCCAGTAGGCAGGCTGACAGTCAGAATTCACCCCTCCACTTT
abundance: .; v_gene: TRBV5-6; j_gene: TRBJ2-7; d_gene: .; CDR3aa: CASSLGSRGHAYF; CDR3nt: TGTGCCAGCAGCTTGGGGTCCAGGGGACACGCGTACTTC
abundance: .; v_gene: TRBV5-1; j_gene: TRBJ2-2; d_gene: TRBD1; CDR3aa: CASSLSGQGNTGELFF; CDR3nt: TGCGCCAGCAGCTTGTCCGGACAGGGGAACACCGGGGAGCTGTTTTTT
abundance: few; v_gene: TRBV30; j_gene: TRBJ2-5; d_gene: .; CDR3aa: CAWSVTAFGEPQETQYF; CDR3nt: TGTGCCTGGAGTGTAACCGCTTTCGGAGAGCCCCAAGAGACCCAGTACTTC
abundance: .; v_gene: TRBV2; j_gene: TRBJ2-1; d_gene: TRBD2; CDR3aa: CASRGLAGAYNEQFF; CDR3nt: TGTGCCAGCAGAGGACTAGCGGGGGCCTACAATGAGCAGTTCTTC
abundance: once; v_gene: TRBV12-5; j_gene: TRBJ1-1; d_gene: .; CDR3aa: CASGLLSGSTEAFF; CDR3nt: TGTGCTAGTGGTTTGCTTTCCGGGAGCACTGAAGCTTTCTTT
abundance: .; v_gene: TRBV27; j_gene: TRBJ1-2; d_gene: TRBD1; CDR3aa: CASRARQTGGYGYTF; CDR3nt: TGTGCCAGCAGAGCACGCCAGACAGGGGGCTATGGCTACACCTTC
abundance: .; v_gene: TRBV7-2; j_gene: TRBJ1-5; d_gene: TRBD1; CDR3aa: CASSFGTGVSNQPQHF; CDR3nt: TGTGCCAGCAGCTTCGGGACAGGGGTTAGCAATCAGCCCCAGCATTTT
abundance: .; v_gene: TRBV2; j_gene: TRBJ2-2; d_gene: .; CDR3aa: CASSGLTNTGELFF; CDR3nt: TGTGCCAGCAGTGGTCTAACGAACACCGGGGAGCTGTTTTTT
abundance: .; v_gene: TRBV11-2; j_gene: TRBJ1-6; d_gene: .; CDR3aa: CASSLDSPNSPLHF; CDR3nt: TGTGCCAGCAGCCTCGACAGTCCCAATTCACCCCTCCACTTT
abundance: .; v_gene: TRBV5-1; j_gene: TRBJ2-3; d_gene: TRBD1; CDR3aa: CASSLGGGQGMTDTQYF; CDR3nt: TGCGCCAGCAGCTTGGGAGGCGGACAGGGGATGACAGATACGCAGTATTTT
abundance: .; v_gene: TRBV6-5; j_gene: TRBJ1-4; d_gene: .; CDR3aa: CASSDAAAVGEKLFF; CDR3nt: TGTGCCAGCAGCGACGCAGCGGCCGTGGGTGAAAAACTGTTTTTT
abundance: .; v_gene: TRBV27; j_gene: TRBJ1-5; d_gene: .; CDR3aa: CASSIKTGAQPQHF; CDR3nt: TGTGCCAGCAGCATCAAAACAGGTGCCCAGCCCCAGCATTTT
abundance: .; v_gene: TRBV5-1; j_gene: TRBJ2-1; d_gene: .; CDR3aa: CASSLDAGYNEQFF; CDR3nt: TGCGCCAGCAGCTTAGATGCGGGTTACAATGAGCAGTTCTTC
abundance: .; v_gene: TRBV4-1; j_gene: TRBJ2-2; d_gene: .; CDR3aa: CASSQTLTSPTGELFF; CDR3nt: TGCGCCAGCAGCCAGACCCTAACTAGCCCCACCGGGGAGCTGTTTTTT
abundance: .; v_gene: TRBV9; j_gene: TRBJ2-5; d_gene: .; CDR3aa: CASSVSGYGETQYF; CDR3nt: TGTGCCAGCAGCGTGTCAGGGTATGGAGAGACCCAGTACTTC
abundance: .; v_gene: TRBV28; j_gene: TRBJ2-1; d_gene: TRBD2; CDR3aa: CASSLFASGGNEQFF; CDR3nt: TGTGCCAGCAGCCTATTTGCTAGCGGGGGCAATGAGCAGTTCTTC
abundance: .; v_gene: TRBV7-2; j_gene: TRBJ1-2; d_gene: .; CDR3aa: CASTLTAGNGYTF; CDR3nt: TGTGCCAGCACCTTGACGGCAGGGAATGGCTACACCTTC
abundance: .; v_gene: TRBV10-3; j_gene: TRBJ1-6; d_gene: TRBD1; CDR3aa: CAIRTGDSSYNSPLHF; CDR3nt: TGTGCCATACGGACAGGGGATAGCTCCTATAATTCACCCCTCCACTTT
abundance: once; v_gene: TRBV6-6; j_gene: TRBJ2-1; d_gene: .; CDR3aa: CASSYGRTEYNEQFF; CDR3nt: TGTGCCAGCAGTTACGGGAGGACGGAGTACAATGAGCAGTTCTTC
abundance: .; v_gene: TRBV2; j_gene: TRBJ1-1; d_gene: .; CDR3aa: CASSELRVNTEAFF; CDR3nt: TGTGCCAGCAGTGAATTGAGGGTGAACACTGAAGCTTTCTTT
abundance: .; v_gene: TRBV4-2; j_gene: TRBJ2-7; d_gene: .; CDR3aa: CASSFSGPIPGEQYF; CDR3nt: TGTGCCAGCAGCTTTAGCGGACCTATCCCTGGCGAGCAGTACTTC
abundance: .; v_gene: TRBV6-1; j_gene: TRBJ1-2; d_gene: .; CDR3aa: CASSEAAGTYGYTF; CDR3nt: TGTGCCAGCAGTGAAGCAGCCGGGACATATGGCTACACCTTC
abundance: .; v_gene: TRBV29-1; j_gene: TRBJ2-7; d_gene: TRBD2; CDR3aa: CSVAGGASGSSYEQYF; CDR3nt: TGCAGCGTTGCCGGGGGGGCTAGCGGGAGTTCCTACGAGCAGTACTTC
abundance: few; v_gene: TRBV2; j_gene: TRBJ2-7; d_gene: .; CDR3aa: CALRGTSPHYEQYF; CDR3nt: TGTGCCCTCCGAGGGACTTCACCCCACTACGAGCAGTACTTC
abundance: .; v_gene: TRBV5-1; j_gene: TRBJ1-1; d_gene: .; CDR3aa: CASSPRSGTHQNTEAFF; CDR3nt: TGCGCCAGCAGCCCCCGGAGCGGGACCCATCAGAACACTGAAGCTTTCTTT
abundance: .; v_gene: TRBV28; j_gene: TRBJ1-2; d_gene: .; CDR3aa: CASNADRYGYTF; CDR3nt: TGTGCCAGCAACGCAGACAGATATGGCTACACCTTC
abundance: once; v_gene: TRBV15; j_gene: TRBJ1-6; d_gene: .; CDR3aa: CATSRDRADSPLHF; CDR3nt: TGTGCCACCAGCAGAGATAGAGCGGATTCACCCCTCCACTTT
abundance: .; v_gene: TRBV12-3/TRBV12-4; j_gene: TRBJ1-2; d_gene: .; CDR3aa: CASAHEGNYGYTF; CDR3nt: TGTGCCAGCGCCCACGAGGGCAACTATGGCTACACCTTC
abundance: .; v_gene: TRBV5-4; j_gene: TRBJ2-3; d_gene: TRBD1; CDR3aa: CASSQGGGQGTDTQYF; CDR3nt: TGTGCCAGCAGCCAAGGGGGAGGACAGGGAACAGATACGCAGTATTTT
abundance: .; v_gene: TRBV6-1; j_gene: TRBJ2-5; d_gene: .; CDR3aa: CASSDPGQQETQYF; CDR3nt: TGTGCCAGCAGTGATCCCGGACAGCAAGAGACCCAGTACTTC
abundance: .; v_gene: TRBV11-1; j_gene: TRBJ2-1; d_gene: TRBD2; CDR3aa: CASSLLAGNYNEQFF; CDR3nt: TGTGCCAGCAGTTTACTAGCGGGAAACTACAATGAGCAGTTCTTC
abundance: .; v_gene: TRBV28; j_gene: TRBJ2-6; d_gene: TRBD1; CDR3aa: CASSLPGQGPSGANVLTF; CDR3nt: TGTGCCAGCAGTCTACCGGGACAGGGGCCCTCTGGGGCCAACGTCCTGACTTTC
abundance: .; v_gene: TRBV24-1; j_gene: TRBJ1-1; d_gene: .; CDR3aa: CATRTGENTEAFF; CDR3nt: TGTGCCACCAGAACAGGCGAGAACACTGAAGCTTTCTTT
abundance: .; v_gene: TRBV5-1; j_gene: TRBJ2-1; d_gene: TRBD1; CDR3aa: CASSLSGTGVGNEQFF; CDR3nt: TGCGCCAGCAGCTTGTCGGGGACAGGGGTCGGCAATGAGCAGTTCTTC